The next 7 T cell receptor beta chains were all read from a single sample in a study of shared clonotypes between healthy human individuals. Here immunoSEQ multiplex PCR was the method, and the copy in TCRdb shows in-frame clones only, minus some. The sample lists 780,000 or so clones; just under 75% were seen once. The sequenced material came from memory CD4+ T cells sorted from blood. Stated subset: CD45RA-negative fraction. Receptor source: a woman younger than 45 in good health.

This clone was seen a handful of times. The same CDR3 also results from other DNA sequences found in this sample. The V call is TRBV2, the J call TRBJ1-3, with 9 bases that match TRBD1. V gave up 4 bases and J gave up 4 bases; unmatched junction bases: 5. CDR1 and CDR2 (germline): SNHLY, FYNNEI. The CDR3 contains 15 residues. The CDR3 region is CASSAQGAKGNTIYF. In nucleotides, the CDR3 is TGTGCCAGCAGTGCACAGGGGGCTAAGGGAAACACCATATATTTT. The variable domain in full, completed from reference TRBV2 and TRBJ1-3, reads EPEVTQTPSHQVTQMGQEVILRCVPISNHLYFYWYRQILGQKVEFLVSFYNNEISEKSEIFDDQFSVERPDGSNFTLKIRSTKLEDSAMYFCASSAQGAKGNTIYFGEGSWLTVV.

This clone was detected a few times. The chain employs TRBV6-5 and TRBJ2-7; 12 nucleotides match TRBD2. The germline V gene has CDR1 MNHEY and CDR2 SVGAGI. The CDR3 loop spans 15 amino acids. V dropped 2 bases and J dropped 5; count of bases not matched to a gene: 4. CDR3 coding DNA: TGTGCCAGCAGTTACCTAGCGGGAGGGCCCCACGAGCAGTACTTC. It translates to CASSYLAGGPHEQYF.

Details on this clone: In the same sample, other DNA sequences code for this CDR3. V and J are TRBV25-1 and TRBJ2-7, with no clear D. The V end lost 2 bases, the J end lost 4 bases, and 3 bases lay between the germline ends. CDR1 and CDR2 (germline): MGHDK, SYGVNS. The CDR3 runs 11 residues. The CDR3 loop is CASSENYEQYF. DNA of the CDR3: TGTGCCAGCAGTGAAAATTACGAGCAGTACTTC.

The V call is TRBV27, the J call TRBJ2-3; TRBD2 matches at 11 bases. Germline V gene sequence: CDR1 MNHEY, CDR2 SMNVEV (reference sequence). V was pared by 5 bases and J by 3 bases, with 7 bases of the junction left unmatched. The CDR3 covers 16 residues. CDR3 loop: CASSLGLADYTDTQYF. The CDR3 nucleotides are TGTGCCAGCAGTCTGGGACTAGCGGACTATACAGATACGCAGTATTTT.

CDR3 sequence (DNA): TGTGCCAGCAGTGAATACTACGGGACCCGGCCAGAGACCCAGTACTTC. It encodes CASSEYYGTRPETQYF. The chain links TRBV6-1 to TRBJ2-5, with D perhaps assigned TRBD1 or TRBD2 (5 bases each). Between the trimmed V and J ends, which lost 2 bases and 4 bases, there was a span of 17 bases. CDR3 length: 16 amino acids. Germline loops: CDR1 MNHNS, CDR2 SASEGT.

The chain is built from TRBV28 and TRBJ2-1; 7 bases fit TRBD1. V lost 5 bases and J lost 4; bases outside the gene matches: 11. The CDR3 is 16 amino acids. Germline values: CDR1 MDHEN, CDR2 SYDVKM. The DNA of the CDR3 is TGTGCCAGCAGTCCGGCGACAGGGAAGGTTTACAATGAGCAGTTCTTC. It codes for CASSPATGKVYNEQFF.

V and J are TRBV30 and TRBJ2-1; D unresolved. The CDR3 length is 13 residues. V was trimmed by 1 base and J by 7 bases, leaving 11 bases between them. Germline values: CDR1 GTSNPN, CDR2 SVGIG (reference sequence). The CDR3 here is CAWSGQARNEQFF. The CDR3 DNA follows: TGTGCCTGGAGTGGGCAGGCGCGAAATGAGCAGTTCTTC.